This T cell receptor (beta chain) derives from a study of shared clonotypes between healthy human individuals. The protocol was immunoSEQ multiplex PCR, while the TCRdb copy is restricted to in-frame clones and leaves out a portion. The table lists about 2.2 million clones, roughly 91% of them singletons. Trimming pared 6 bases from V and 0 bases from J, leaving 18 bases between. The CDR3 covers 16 residues. CDR1 is SGDLS, CDR2 YYNGEE, per germline. Terminally differentiated effector memory CD45RA+ cells were excluded from the naive CD8 cells, which were CD45RO-negative and positively selected for CCR7.

Source material: naive CD8+ T cells from PBMCs. The V gene is TRBV9, the J gene TRBJ1-1; no firm D call. The receptor was derived from a man between 18 and 29 years old in good health. Some clones in this sample may be carry-over from other donors' samples. The CDR3 loop is CASTPGLTNMNTEAFF. The CDR3, as DNA: TGTGCCAGCACTCCGGGGTTGACAAATATGAACACTGAAGCTTTCTTT.